This T cell receptor (beta chain) was sequenced in a study of tumor-infiltrating lymphocytes in primary liver carcinoma. Reverse transcription of approximately 500 ng total RNA with a constant-region primer produced TCR beta cDNA. Investigators got TCR beta libraries out of three nested multiplex PCR rounds, done with slightly modified ARM-PCR. Each of the first two PCR rounds ran around 10 cycles with TRBV1-TRBV30 forward and C-beta reverse primers. TCRdb re-analysed the multiplex PCR reads in MiXCR, keeping a single row per CDR3 protein. This table holds 200,000 or so distinct CDR3 sequences, about 65% found once. They got blood RNA out of unsorted whole blood and also pulled out germline DNA. Germline V gene sequence: CDR1 MDHEN, CDR2 SYDVKM. The CDR3 is made up of 12 amino acids. As for this clonotype: The junction departs from the called germline gene at one end, perhaps through a read error.

Material for sequencing was peripheral blood. The chain combines TRBV28 with TRBJ1-5; no firm D call. This receptor was taken from a woman in her sixties with primary liver carcinoma and hepatitis B virus infection. The CDR3 region has the DNA TGTACCAGCAGTTCGTGGGGTCAGCCCCGGCATTTT. Translation gives CTSSSWGQPRHF.